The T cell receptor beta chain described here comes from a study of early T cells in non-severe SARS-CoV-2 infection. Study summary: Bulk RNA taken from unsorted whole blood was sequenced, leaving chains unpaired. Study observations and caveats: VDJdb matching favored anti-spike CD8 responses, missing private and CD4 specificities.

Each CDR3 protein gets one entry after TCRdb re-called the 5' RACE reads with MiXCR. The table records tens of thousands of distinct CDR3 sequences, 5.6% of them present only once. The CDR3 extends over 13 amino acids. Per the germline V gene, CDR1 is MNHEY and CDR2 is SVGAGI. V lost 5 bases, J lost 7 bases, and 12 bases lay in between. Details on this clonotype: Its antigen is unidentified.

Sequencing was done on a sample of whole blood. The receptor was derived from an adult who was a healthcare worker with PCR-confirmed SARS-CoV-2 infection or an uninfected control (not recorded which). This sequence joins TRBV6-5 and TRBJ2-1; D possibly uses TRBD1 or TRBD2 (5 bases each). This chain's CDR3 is CASSGTGANEQFF. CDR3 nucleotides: TGTGCCAGCAGTGGGACCGGGGCTAATGAGCAGTTCTTC.